This record concerns one TCR beta chain sequence. Its matching antigen is unknown. In the PCR, 60 Vbeta and 13 Jbeta primers were used. Method: immunoSEQ multiplex PCR; TCRdb's copy keeps in-frame clones and lacks some. This table has around 150,000 clones, roughly 75% appearing once. These data come from a study of cytomegalovirus exposure and HLA in healthy donors. Whole-study findings and limits: Based on reports, TCR beta sequences accurately predicted HLA-A and HLA-B alleles for most subjects. The authors excluded some V segments, including TRBV6-2 and TRBV6-3, as indistinguishable.

V was pared by 5 bases and J by 6 bases, with 6 bases of the junction left unmatched. Germline V gene data show CDR1 as SGHTA and CDR2 as FQGNSA. The CDR3 runs 16 residues. The sequencing sample was made of PBMCs. This TCR was sampled from a male donor in good health and CMV-seronegative. This rearrangement joins TRBV7-2 to TRBJ2-1, with 14 bases identical to TRBD2. CDR3 nucleotide sequence: TGTGCCAGCAGCAGTCGACTAGCGGGAGGGAGCAATGAGCAGTTCTTC. Encoded protein: CASSSRLAGGSNEQFF.